This T cell receptor (beta chain) comes out of a study of regulatory T cells in long-lasting Graves disease (dated by TCRdb to the early 2020s). The study in broad terms: Persistent Graves' disease was defined as persistently positive TSH receptor autoantibodies together with antithyroid drug treatment for over 5 years. Persistent Graves' disease patients in the clinical cohort had taken antithyroid drugs for 8 to 12 years on average. Persistent Graves' disease patients were compared with newly diagnosed Graves' disease patients by peripheral blood TCR sequencing and RNA sequencing. The study was registered as a clinical trial and conducted in China. A total of roughly 35 samples were covered by TCR sequencing, comprising approximately 13 persistent and around 20 newly diagnosed Graves' disease patients. What the work shows at the level of the full study, not this receptor alone: As a limitation, the authors acknowledged that the small sample size may reduce accuracy. The study examined only peripheral blood because the primary lesion, thyroid tissue, could not be accessed. Lower TCR Shannon entropy and fewer highly expanded clones were observed in persistent Graves' disease patients than in newly diagnosed patients, which suggested clonal expansion. Sequencing and analysis were restricted to the TCR beta chain. More public clonotypes were shared among persistent patients (about 2,800) than among newly diagnosed patients (966).

The time point label corresponds to: persistent/refractory GD, antithyroid drugs over 5 years with positive TRAb. For both TCR sequencing and RNA sequencing, RNA was extracted from PBMCs using TRIzol. The diagnosis of Graves' disease was made according to American Thyroid Association guidelines. Patients for the study were recruited at an endocrinology department in Xi'an, China. Each patient gave 9 to 10 milliliters of peripheral blood, collected in an EDTA anticoagulant tube. Ficoll Paque Plus density gradient separation was used to isolate PBMCs, and no additional T cell sorting was done. An Agilent 2100 Bioanalyzer and agarose gel were used to check RNA quality, and a NanoDrop 2000 was used to measure RNA concentration. Libraries were built with multiplex PCR. Data came from an Illumina HiSeq 4000. TCR beta libraries were built with iRepertoire HTBI primers and Arm-PCR amplification of CDR3 regions. Gel purification was performed on PCR products prior to sequencing. The original methods were these. Gene usage analysis of CDR3 amino acid clonotypes relied on the approximately 60 TRBV and over 13 TRBJ segments identified across samples. COPE and FqMerger were used to merge the filtered high-quality paired reads into contigs. BLAST was used to align contigs to IMGT TRBV, TRBD and TRBJ reference genes, and CDR3 was defined according to IMGT. Any clonotype with a frequency above 0.1% was counted as a highly expanded clone. Repertoire diversity was measured by Shannon entropy, and V-J evenness by the Gini coefficient. A clonotype found in more than one individual was treated as public. TCRdb ran its own pipeline on the public reads, namely fastp trimming at Q25 and MiXCR clone calling, and kept in-frame beta chains. A single entry per CDR3 protein holds the most common genes and DNA from its merged rows. It is TCRdb's table, rather than the study itself, that gives the V and J calls and clone size. This sample has some 370,000 distinct CDR3 sequences in its table, and 20% to 25% of those were observed once. Together, the top ten hold 25% to 30% of the sample.

This clonotype came up a few times. The clone's antigen remains unknown. No base quality information exists; no much larger clone differs at one position. Sequencing was performed on peripheral blood mononuclear cells (PBMCs), taken when the disease was refractory, from a patient treated with antithyroid drugs. The TCR originated in a woman aged 40-49 years with Graves disease. Donor details come from another sample of the same person, matched by shared clones.

The CDR3 has the sequence CASSPNPETQYF. The sequenced DNA: TGTGCCAGCAGCCCCAACCCGGAGACCCAGTACTTC. Here the chain combines TRBV14 and TRBJ2-5; the D gene cannot be named for sure. The germline V gene supplies CDR1 SGHDN and CDR2 FVKESK. From the cysteine through the phenylalanine, the CDR3 covers 12 amino acids. The DNA shown is the 36-base CDR3, in frame from base 1. Trimming at the junction amounts to 4 bases on V and 5 bases on J, and the germline ends lie 8 bases apart.